Listed here are 22 T cell receptor beta chains from one sample, sequenced in a study of blood T cell repertoires in COVID-19. Sequencing used immunoSEQ multiplex PCR; TCRdb keeps in-frame clones, though not all of them. The table shows a few hundred thousand clones, with 90% occurring only once. The sample comprised peripheral blood. These receptor sequences come from a woman aged 60-75 years with COVID-19, enrolled during active disease.

The chain joins TRBV4-2 to TRBJ2-2, with 8 bases aligning to TRBD2. Germline values: CDR1 LGHNA, CDR2 YNFKEQ. The V and J ends lost 2 bases and 2 bases, in that order; junction bases with no gene match: 4. The CDR3 is 16 residues long. The CDR3, as DNA: TGTGCCAGCAGCCAAAGCGGGGGAGGCAACACCGGGGAGCTGTTTTTT. Amino acid sequence: CASSQSGGGNTGELFF.

The chain combines TRBV29-1 with TRBJ1-1; D uncertain. The V end lost 2 bases, the J end lost 5 bases, and 12 bases lay between the germline ends. From germline, CDR1 is SQVTM and CDR2 ANQGSEA. The CDR3 runs to 13 residues. CDR3 residues: CSVEFALQTEAFF. DNA for the CDR3: TGCAGCGTTGAATTTGCCCTCCAGACTGAAGCTTTCTTT.

V usage is TRBV5-6 and J usage is TRBJ2-7; D is possibly TRBD1 (6 bases). The CDR3 contains 14 residues. CDR1 is SGHDT and CDR2 is YYEEEE in the germline V gene. Between the trimmed V and J ends, which lost 4 bases and 4 bases, there was a span of 15 bases. The CDR3 region has the DNA TGTGCCAGCAGCCGAACAGGGAAGCGGTACGAGCAGTACTTC. It codes for CASSRTGKRYEQYF.

This clone occurred once. CDR3 DNA sequence: TGTGCCAGCAGCGAACAGGGACAGGGAAACGAAAAACTGTTTTTT. Amino acids: CASSEQGQGNEKLFF. This chain joins TRBV5-5 and TRBJ1-4; 9 bases are a match to TRBD1. CDR1 SGHKS and CDR2 YYEKEE come from the germline V gene (reference sequence). J was trimmed by 8 bases and V by 4 bases; bases with no gene match: 9. This CDR3 spans 15 amino acids.

CDR3 DNA: TGTGCCAGCAGTCGCCCCCTGACTAGCGGACCCTACAATGAGCAGTTCTTC. Protein sequence: CASSRPLTSGPYNEQFF. The chain uses TRBV27 and TRBJ2-1, with TRBD2 matching over 9 bases. J lost 2 bases, V lost 5 bases, and 10 bases had no gene match. The germline V gene has CDR1 MNHEY and CDR2 SMNVEV (reference sequence). The CDR3 sequence is 17 residues long.

The rearrangement joins TRBV7-3 to TRBJ2-6; D perhaps matches TRBD2 (6 bases). In germline, CDR1 is SGHTA, CDR2 FQGTGA. The CDR3 has 18 amino acids. V was shortened by 5 bases and J by 0 bases, with 17 bases between the two germline ends. The CDR3 DNA is TGTGCCAGCAGCAAGGGACGGACTATAACCTCTGGGGCCAACGTCCTGACTTTC. It yields the protein CASSKGRTITSGANVLTF.

The CDR3 here is CASSFEGGPRPLHF. DNA of the CDR3: TGTGCCAGCAGCTTTGAGGGGGGGCCCAGGCCCCTCCACTTT. The chain joins TRBV12-1 to TRBJ1-6. TRBV12-1 corresponds to a pseudogene. This CDR3 spans 14 amino acids.

The sample holds one count of this clone. V usage is TRBV4-2 and J usage is TRBJ1-2, with TRBD1 matching over 8 bases. The CDR3 loop spans 15 amino acids. After removal of 0 bases from V and 4 bases from J, the junction contained 4 bases not matched to a gene. Germline V gene lookup returns CDR1 LGHNA and CDR2 YNFKEQ. CDR3 DNA sequence: TGTGCCAGCAGCCAAGATACAGGGGGGACCTATGGCTACACCTTC. This encodes CASSQDTGGTYGYTF.

The chain is built from TRBV5-4 and TRBJ2-3; 9 bases are a match to TRBD1. Germline V lookup: CDR1 SGHNT, CDR2 YYREEE (reference sequence). The length of the CDR3 is 13 residues. V shed 3 bases and J 8 bases; nucleotides not matched to a gene: 4. The CDR3 spells CASSSQGAGTQYF. For the CDR3, the DNA is TGTGCCAGCAGCTCACAGGGGGCTGGTACGCAGTATTTT. Drawing the rest from reference TRBV5-4 and TRBJ2-3, the complete variable domain is ETGVTQSPTHLIKTRGQQVTLRCSSQSGHNTVSWYQQALGQGPQFIFQYYREEENGRGNFPPRFSGLQFPNYSSELNVNALELDDSALYLCASSSQGAGTQYFGPGTRLTVL.

J is TRBJ2-7 and V is TRBV7-2; a weak D match, TRBD1 (6 bases). Germline CDR1 is SGHTA and CDR2 is FQGNSA. The V gene lost 5 bases and the J gene lost 3 bases, with 20 bases spanning the gap. The CDR3 sequence is 16 residues long. CDR3 loop: CASSIDWDIPLYEQYF. The CDR3 coding sequence is TGTGCCAGCAGCATTGACTGGGACATTCCCCTCTACGAGCAGTACTTC.

The gene calls are TRBV5-1 and TRBJ1-1, with TRBD1 identical over 7 bases. The J segment lost 1 base and the V segment lost 5 bases, leaving 11 bases of the junction unmatched. CDR1 is SGHRS and CDR2 is YFSETQ in the germline V gene. This CDR3 has 16 residues. This CDR3 is CASSWPPGGPNTEAFF. CDR3 bases: TGCGCCAGCAGTTGGCCCCCAGGGGGTCCGAACACTGAAGCTTTCTTT.

On this clone: One end of the junction does not line up with germline, which may come from a read error. The J gene is TRBJ1-1, the V gene TRBV7-2; D gene ambiguous. This CDR3 comprises 12 residues. Germline V gives CDR1 SGHTA, CDR2 FQGNSA. The CDR3 protein is CASSLEVAGVVF. In nucleotides, the CDR3 is TGTGCCAGCAGCTTAGAAGTCGCAGGCGTGGTCTTT.

V and J are TRBV6-2 or TRBV6-3 and TRBJ1-5, with TRBD1 as a possible D gene (5 bases). Per germline, CDR1 MNHEY and CDR2 SVGEGT. V was pared by 6 bases and J by 4 bases, with 16 bases between. This CDR3 contains 15 residues. The CDR3 protein is CASSPIRGGNQPQHF. CDR3 bases: TGTGCCAGCAGCCCAATAAGGGGTGGTAATCAGCCCCAGCATTTT.

This sequence joins TRBV7-8 and TRBJ1-5; D unresolved. The germline V gene encodes CDR1 SGHVS and CDR2 FQNEAQ. This CDR3 contains 15 residues. Between the trimmed V and J ends, which lost 5 bases and 5 bases, there was a span of 16 bases. CDR3 coding DNA: TGTGCCAGCAGCCCAGTCGGCGCGGATGATCAGCCCCAGCATTTT. Translated, it gives CASSPVGADDQPQHF.

The rearrangement uses TRBV10-3 and TRBJ1-2; D possibly corresponds to TRBD1 (5 bases). This CDR3 has 16 amino acids. The germline CDR1 and CDR2 sequences are ENHRY and SYGVKD. The V end was cut by 8 bases, the J end by 1 base, with 20 bases between. DNA for the CDR3: TGTGCCATCCTTCGAAGCGGGCCGGGGGTTAACTATGGCTACACCTTC. This encodes CAILRSGPGVNYGYTF.

V gene TRBV2 combines with J gene TRBJ2-6, with D tentatively TRBD2 (6 bases). CDR3 size: 17 residues. Germline assignment: CDR1 SNHLY and CDR2 FYNNEI. The ends were cut back, 11 bases at V and 0 bases at J, with 20 bases in the middle. The CDR3 coding sequence is TGTGCCCGCACTTTTCGGGGGTTACTCTCTGGGGCCAACGTCCTGACTTTC. This sequence encodes CARTFRGLLSGANVLTF.

This clone was observed a few times. This rearrangement joins TRBV7-2 to TRBJ2-3, with 11 positions matching TRBD2. Germline lookup yields CDR1 SGHTA and CDR2 FQGNSA. V lost 5 bases and J lost 4; bases outside the gene matches: 5. The CDR3 totals 15 residues. CDR3: CASSPRLAGPDTQYF. The CDR3 DNA sequence: TGTGCCAGCAGCCCAAGACTAGCGGGGCCAGATACGCAGTATTTT.

The chain has TRBV19 and TRBJ1-1; 8 nucleotides agree with TRBD1. Germline V gene data show CDR1 as LNHDA and CDR2 as SQIVND (reference sequence). The CDR3 contains 14 residues. The V and J ends lost 8 bases and 1 base, in that order; junction bases with no gene match: 6. CDR3 DNA sequence: TGTGCCAGTCGAAAAGGGACAGGGAACACTGAAGCTTTCTTT. It yields the protein CASRKGTGNTEAFF.

J is TRBJ1-1 and V is TRBV7-9; 7 bases fit TRBD1. V shed 1 base and J 1 base; nucleotides not matched to a gene: 0. The CDR3 is 14 residues long. In germline, CDR1 is SEHNR, CDR2 FQNEAQ (reference sequence). The CDR3 DNA is TGTGCCAGCAGCTTAGGGGACAGGAACACTGAAGCTTTCTTT. Residues: CASSLGDRNTEAFF.

CDR3 in amino acids: CASIKEGQAPSSYEQYF. The CDR3 nucleotides read TGTGCCAGCATCAAAGAGGGACAGGCGCCTAGCTCCTACGAGCAGTACTTC. The rearrangement uses TRBV21-1 and TRBJ2-7; TRBD1, as called in the table, went unchecked against the DNA. TRBV21-1 is listed as a pseudogene. There are 17 residues in the CDR3.

In this sample, this clone turned up many times. The V and J genes are TRBV12-5 and TRBJ2-2, with a tentative D call TRBD2 (5 bases). The V gene lost 1 base and the J gene lost 0 bases, with 15 bases spanning the gap. The germline V gene encodes CDR1 LGHNT and CDR2 FRNRAP. The CDR3 length is 18 residues. CDR3 region: CASGLGAGRFANTGELFF. CDR3 in DNA: TGTGCTAGTGGTTTGGGGGCGGGCAGGTTCGCGAACACCGGGGAGCTGTTTTTT.

In this sample, this clone turned up once. The chain recombines TRBV7-2 with TRBJ1-6; 9 bases agree with TRBD1. The ends lost 4 bases at V and 1 base at J; junction bases unmatched: 5. The CDR3 spans 17 residues. Germline V gene lookup returns CDR1 SGHTA and CDR2 FQGNSA. The CDR3 here is CASSSGQGESYNSPLHF. For the CDR3, the DNA is TGTGCCAGCAGCTCGGGACAGGGAGAGTCCTATAATTCACCCCTCCACTTT.